The rows below give T cell receptor beta chains drawn from one sample of a study of blood T cell repertoires in COVID-19. This table comes from immunoSEQ multiplex PCR, and its TCRdb copy is limited to in-frame clones, with some not included. The sample shows tens of thousands of clones, roughly 90% of them seen only once. The source material was peripheral blood. The receptors derive from a man in his sixties or seventies with acute or convalescent COVID-19. CDR3s include the opening cysteine and the closing phenylalanine or tryptophan. D genes are given only for firm matches. Where a row states a size, it is once, few, many or the class of an expanded clone; other rows omit it.

j_call: TRBJ1-2; clone_size: .; v_call: TRBV20-1; d_call: .; cdr3_aa: CSASIKNAGHPYGYTF; cdr3_nt: TGCAGTGCTAGTATTAAAAATGCAGGGCACCCCTATGGCTACACCTTC
j_call: TRBJ2-7; clone_size: .; v_call: TRBV5-1; d_call: TRBD2; cdr3_aa: CASSLDPGGAGEQYF; cdr3_nt: TGCGCCAGCAGCTTAGACCCGGGAGGGGCGGGGGAGCAGTACTTC
j_call: TRBJ1-6; clone_size: .; v_call: TRBV6-6; d_call: TRBD1; cdr3_aa: CASRTTGNSYNSPLHF; cdr3_nt: TGTGCCAGCAGGACGACAGGGAACTCCTATAATTCACCCCTCCACTTT
j_call: TRBJ2-1; clone_size: .; v_call: TRBV27; d_call: TRBD2; cdr3_aa: CASSSPQTSGGRDEQFF; cdr3_nt: TGTGCCAGCAGTTCCCCGCAGACTAGCGGAGGACGGGATGAGCAGTTCTTC
j_call: TRBJ2-2; clone_size: .; v_call: TRBV28; d_call: .; cdr3_aa: CASSLSGGGTGELFF; cdr3_nt: TGTGCCAGCAGTTTGTCAGGGGGAGGCACCGGGGAGCTGTTTTTT
j_call: TRBJ1-3; clone_size: .; v_call: TRBV6-1; d_call: .; cdr3_aa: CASSEWADGNTIYF; cdr3_nt: TGTGCCAGCAGTGAATGGGCAGATGGAAACACCATATATTTT
j_call: TRBJ1-2; clone_size: .; v_call: TRBV15; d_call: .; cdr3_aa: CATSTRGGNYGYTF; cdr3_nt: TGTGCCACCAGCACCCGAGGGGGAAACTATGGCTACACCTTC
j_call: TRBJ1-5; clone_size: .; v_call: TRBV7-2; d_call: .; cdr3_aa: CASSLDRPGVRNQPQHF; cdr3_nt: TGTGCCAGCAGCTTAGATAGGCCAGGGGTGCGCAATCAGCCCCAGCATTTT
j_call: TRBJ1-5; clone_size: .; v_call: TRBV12-5; d_call: .; cdr3_aa: CASAPDRPGNQPQHF; cdr3_nt: TGTGCTAGTGCCCCCGACAGGCCTGGCAATCAGCCCCAGCATTTT
j_call: TRBJ1-4; clone_size: .; v_call: TRBV4-2; d_call: .; cdr3_aa: CASSHTPGVEEEKLFF; cdr3_nt: TGTGCCAGCAGCCACACACCAGGGGTAGAAGAGGAAAAACTGTTTTTT
j_call: TRBJ2-5; clone_size: .; v_call: TRBV2; d_call: TRBD2; cdr3_aa: CASRRGVGETQYF; cdr3_nt: TGTGCCAGCAGGCGGGGGGTGGGAGAGACCCAGTACTTC
j_call: TRBJ2-1; clone_size: .; v_call: TRBV5-1; d_call: TRBD1; cdr3_aa: CASSPGTGDYNEQFF; cdr3_nt: TGCGCCAGCAGCCCTGGGACAGGGGATTACAATGAGCAGTTCTTC
j_call: TRBJ1-5; clone_size: .; v_call: TRBV9; d_call: .; cdr3_aa: CASSVDGVGNQPQHF; cdr3_nt: TGTGCCAGCAGCGTAGACGGGGTCGGCAATCAGCCCCAGCATTTT
j_call: TRBJ1-5; clone_size: .; v_call: TRBV2; d_call: TRBD1; cdr3_aa: CASKMGQPNQPQHF; cdr3_nt: TGTGCCAGCAAGATGGGACAGCCGAATCAGCCCCAGCATTTT
j_call: TRBJ2-7; clone_size: .; v_call: TRBV7-8; d_call: TRBD1; cdr3_aa: CASSSGQGALSYEQYF; cdr3_nt: TGTGCCAGCAGCTCGGGACAGGGGGCTCTCTCCTACGAGCAGTACTTC
j_call: TRBJ2-3; clone_size: .; v_call: TRBV19; d_call: .; cdr3_aa: CASSPRGSAGKQYF; cdr3_nt: TGTGCCAGTAGTCCCCGAGGTAGCGCCGGGAAACAGTATTTT
j_call: TRBJ2-7; clone_size: once; v_call: TRBV9; d_call: .; cdr3_aa: CASSTLASPEQYF; cdr3_nt: TGTGCCAGCAGCACACTAGCTTCCCCCGAGCAGTACTTC
j_call: TRBJ2-2; clone_size: .; v_call: TRBV19; d_call: TRBD1; cdr3_aa: CASSIGAGTGTDGELFF; cdr3_nt: TGTGCCAGTAGTATAGGGGCCGGGACAGGGACGGACGGGGAGCTGTTTTTT
j_call: TRBJ1-4; clone_size: once; v_call: TRBV10-3; d_call: TRBD1; cdr3_aa: CATTDRGDEKLFF; cdr3_nt: TGTGCCACCACCGACAGGGGAGATGAAAAACTGTTTTTT
j_call: TRBJ2-3; clone_size: .; v_call: TRBV6-2/TRBV6-3; d_call: TRBD1; cdr3_aa: CASSQPRTGDTDTQYF; cdr3_nt: TGTGCCAGCAGCCAACCAAGGACAGGGGACACAGATACGCAGTATTTT
j_call: TRBJ1-5; clone_size: few; v_call: TRBV7-2; d_call: .; cdr3_aa: CASSLASSGIEQPQHF; cdr3_nt: TGTGCCAGCAGCTTAGCGTCTTCCGGTATAGAACAGCCCCAGCATTTT
j_call: TRBJ2-1; clone_size: .; v_call: TRBV19; d_call: .; cdr3_aa: CASSIGGRLSYNEQFF; cdr3_nt: TGTGCCAGTAGTATAGGTGGGAGGTTATCCTACAATGAGCAGTTCTTC
j_call: TRBJ1-1; clone_size: .; v_call: TRBV5-5; d_call: .; cdr3_aa: CASSLQGMNTEAFF; cdr3_nt: TGTGCCAGCAGCTTGCAGGGCATGAACACTGAAGCTTTCTTT
j_call: TRBJ1-5; clone_size: few; v_call: TRBV9; d_call: TRBD1; cdr3_aa: CASSVDRVGRPQHF; cdr3_nt: TGTGCCAGCAGCGTTGACAGGGTGGGGCGGCCCCAGCATTTT
j_call: TRBJ2-5; clone_size: .; v_call: TRBV20-1; d_call: TRBD2; cdr3_aa: CSASFWTSGSGETQYF; cdr3_nt: TGCAGTGCTAGTTTCTGGACTAGCGGGAGTGGAGAGACCCAGTACTTC
j_call: TRBJ2-7; clone_size: .; v_call: TRBV12-3/TRBV12-4; d_call: .; cdr3_aa: CASSLTGYEQYF; cdr3_nt: TGTGCCAGCAGTTTAACCGGGTACGAGCAGTACTTC
j_call: TRBJ2-3; clone_size: .; v_call: TRBV19; d_call: .; cdr3_aa: CASSPLSGQITDTQYF; cdr3_nt: TGTGCCAGTAGTCCCTTAAGCGGGCAAATCACAGATACGCAGTATTTT
j_call: TRBJ1-1; clone_size: .; v_call: TRBV7-9; d_call: TRBD1; cdr3_aa: CASSSDRWTEAFF; cdr3_nt: TGTGCCAGCAGCTCGGACAGGTGGACTGAAGCTTTCTTT
j_call: TRBJ2-3; clone_size: .; v_call: TRBV19; d_call: TRBD2; cdr3_aa: CASSIPLTSGGTNTQYF; cdr3_nt: TGTGCCAGTAGTATCCCCCTGACTAGCGGGGGGACGAATACGCAGTATTTT
j_call: TRBJ2-7; clone_size: .; v_call: TRBV4-2; d_call: .; cdr3_aa: CASSRGNREQYF; cdr3_nt: TGTGCCAGCAGCCGCGGCAATCGGGAGCAGTACTTC
j_call: TRBJ2-1; clone_size: .; v_call: TRBV4-2; d_call: .; cdr3_aa: CASSQERRDSRLFF; cdr3_nt: TGTGCCAGCAGCCAAGAACGGCGGGATAGTCGACTGTTCTTC
j_call: TRBJ2-2; clone_size: .; v_call: TRBV29-1; d_call: .; cdr3_aa: CSAQIRVAGELFF; cdr3_nt: TGCAGCGCCCAGATCAGGGTGGCCGGGGAGCTGTTTTTT
j_call: TRBJ1-1; clone_size: once; v_call: TRBV28; d_call: TRBD1; cdr3_aa: CASSSPGQGFGLNTEAFF; cdr3_nt: TGTGCCAGCAGTTCACCGGGACAGGGCTTTGGTTTGAACACTGAAGCTTTCTTT
j_call: TRBJ2-6; clone_size: .; v_call: TRBV4-1; d_call: .; cdr3_aa: CASSRSRTFNVLTF; cdr3_nt: TGCGCCAGCAGCCGGTCCCGGACTTTCAACGTCCTGACTTTC
j_call: TRBJ2-7; clone_size: .; v_call: TRBV10-3; d_call: .; cdr3_aa: CAITQAEGYEQYF; cdr3_nt: TGTGCCATCACCCAAGCGGAGGGGTACGAGCAGTACTTC
j_call: TRBJ2-1; clone_size: .; v_call: TRBV13; d_call: TRBD2; cdr3_aa: CASSPAGTSGHNEQFF; cdr3_nt: TGTGCCAGCAGCCCAGCCGGGACTAGCGGTCACAATGAGCAGTTCTTC
j_call: TRBJ2-5; clone_size: .; v_call: TRBV7-3; d_call: .; cdr3_aa: CASSPLGEQETQYF; cdr3_nt: TGTGCCAGCAGCCCCCTAGGGGAACAAGAGACCCAGTACTTC
j_call: TRBJ1-1; clone_size: .; v_call: TRBV6-1; d_call: TRBD1; cdr3_aa: CASSGYRGTGAFF; cdr3_nt: TGTGCCAGCAGTGGTTACAGGGGGACGGGAGCTTTCTTT
j_call: TRBJ1-4; clone_size: .; v_call: TRBV20-1; d_call: TRBD1; cdr3_aa: CSASSGTVNEKLFF; cdr3_nt: TGCAGTGCTAGTTCCGGGACAGTGAATGAAAAACTGTTTTTT
j_call: TRBJ2-7; clone_size: .; v_call: TRBV7-2; d_call: .; cdr3_aa: CASSLDRLGSSYEQYF; cdr3_nt: TGTGCCAGCAGCTTAGACAGGCTCGGGTCCTCCTACGAGCAGTACTTC
j_call: TRBJ1-3; clone_size: .; v_call: TRBV7-8; d_call: .; cdr3_aa: CASSLAPGHRGNTIYF; cdr3_nt: TGTGCCAGCAGCTTAGCGCCAGGGCATCGGGGAAACACCATATATTTT
j_call: TRBJ1-3; clone_size: once; v_call: TRBV16; d_call: .; cdr3_aa: CASSQSEGFSGNTIYF; cdr3_nt: TGTGCCAGCAGCCAATCGGAGGGCTTCTCTGGAAACACCATATATTTT
j_call: TRBJ1-1; clone_size: .; v_call: TRBV7-9; d_call: TRBD1; cdr3_aa: CASSIEQGGAEAFF; cdr3_nt: TGTGCCAGCAGTATCGAGCAGGGGGGAGCTGAAGCTTTCTTT
j_call: TRBJ1-3; clone_size: once; v_call: TRBV7-9; d_call: .; cdr3_aa: CASSLDGGDTIYF; cdr3_nt: TGTGCCAGCAGCTTAGATGGAGGCGACACCATATATTTT
j_call: TRBJ2-7; clone_size: .; v_call: TRBV3-1/TRBV3-2; d_call: .; cdr3_aa: CASSQFVGSYEQYF; cdr3_nt: TGTGCCAGCAGCCAATTCGTAGGGAGCTACGAGCAGTACTTC
j_call: TRBJ1-6; clone_size: .; v_call: TRBV21-1; d_call: .; cdr3_aa: CASSPTDLGGPLHF; cdr3_nt: TGTGCCAGCAGTCCGACAGATTTAGGTGGACCCCTCCACTTT
j_call: TRBJ2-1; clone_size: .; v_call: TRBV6-6; d_call: TRBD2; cdr3_aa: CASSETSGNYNEQFF; cdr3_nt: TGTGCCAGCAGTGAGACTAGCGGGAATTACAATGAGCAGTTCTTC
j_call: TRBJ1-1; clone_size: .; v_call: TRBV4-2; d_call: .; cdr3_aa: CASSQVEYGGEAFF; cdr3_nt: TGTGCCAGCAGCCAAGTAGAATACGGCGGTGAAGCTTTCTTT
j_call: TRBJ2-5; clone_size: .; v_call: TRBV3-1/TRBV3-2; d_call: .; cdr3_aa: CASIGKELPGPETQYF; cdr3_nt: TGTGCCAGCATAGGGAAGGAGCTCCCAGGGCCGGAGACCCAGTACTTC
j_call: TRBJ1-1; clone_size: .; v_call: TRBV19; d_call: TRBD1; cdr3_aa: CASTPSRTGGNTEAFF; cdr3_nt: TGTGCCAGTACTCCCTCCCGGACAGGGGGAAACACTGAAGCTTTCTTT